This T cell receptor (beta chain) was retrieved from a study of blood T cell repertoires in COVID-19. Study information: Nucleic acid was either cDNA or gDNA, and it came from T cells, B-cell-depleted T cells, or PBMCs.

This clone was seen just once. In the authors' methods: Reference gene primer amplification gave nucleated cell count estimates. The table came from immunoSEQ multiplex PCR; TCRdb's copy has only in-frame clones and leaves some out. The V and J calls and the clone size are those of that table, but D and trimming were determined from the DNA. The table records 200,000 to 250,000 clones, roughly 90% of them present only once. Germline CDR1 and CDR2: SGHDT and YYEEEE. The CDR3 sequence is 15 residues long. V lost 0 bases to trimming and J lost 7 bases, with 17 bases between them. V is TRBV5-6 and J is TRBJ2-7, with D possibly TRBD2 on 5 matching bases. The TCR sequence derives from a woman in her sixties with acute or convalescent COVID-19. The specimen sequenced was peripheral blood. The CDR3 DNA sequence: TGTGCCAGCAGCTTGGGTGGACCTCGCGGGCGGGAGCAGTACTTC. It specifies CASSLGGPRGREQYF. The entire variable domain, with the rest obtained from reference TRBV5-6 and TRBJ2-7, is as follows: DAGVTQSPTHLIKTRGQQVTLRCSPKSGHDTVSWYQQALGQGPQFIFQYYEEEERQRGNFPDRFSGHQFPNYSSELNVNALLLGDSALYLCASSLGGPRGREQYFGPGTRLTVT.